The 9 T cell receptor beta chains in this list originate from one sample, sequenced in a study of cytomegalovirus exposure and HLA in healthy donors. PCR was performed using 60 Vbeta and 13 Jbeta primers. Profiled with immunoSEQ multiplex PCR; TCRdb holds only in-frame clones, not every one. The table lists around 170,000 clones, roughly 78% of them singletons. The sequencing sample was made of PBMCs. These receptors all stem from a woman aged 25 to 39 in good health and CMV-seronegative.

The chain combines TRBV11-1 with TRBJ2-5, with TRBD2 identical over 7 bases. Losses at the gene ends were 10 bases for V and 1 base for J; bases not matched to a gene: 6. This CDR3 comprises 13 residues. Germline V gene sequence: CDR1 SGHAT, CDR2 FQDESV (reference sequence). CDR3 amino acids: CAIRLASQETQYF. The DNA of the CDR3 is TGTGCCATCAGACTAGCATCCCAAGAGACCCAGTACTTC.

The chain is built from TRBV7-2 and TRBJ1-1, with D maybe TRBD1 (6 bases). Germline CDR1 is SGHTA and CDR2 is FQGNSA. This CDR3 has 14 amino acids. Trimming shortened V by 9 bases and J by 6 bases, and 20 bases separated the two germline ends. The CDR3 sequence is CASQEGGVMAEAFF. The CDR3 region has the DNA TGTGCCAGTCAAGAGGGGGGGGTAATGGCTGAAGCTTTCTTT.

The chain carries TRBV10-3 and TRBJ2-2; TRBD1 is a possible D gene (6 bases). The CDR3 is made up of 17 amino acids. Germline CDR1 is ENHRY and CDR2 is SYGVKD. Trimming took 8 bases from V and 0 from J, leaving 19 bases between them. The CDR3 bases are TGTGCCATCGACTATATATCCGGGACACCGAACACCGGGGAGCTGTTTTTT. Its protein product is CAIDYISGTPNTGELFF.

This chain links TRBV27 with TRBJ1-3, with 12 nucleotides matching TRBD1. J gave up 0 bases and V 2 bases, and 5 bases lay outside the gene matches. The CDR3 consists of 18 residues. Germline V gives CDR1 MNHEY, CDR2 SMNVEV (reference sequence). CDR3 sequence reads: CASSLTGQGAGSGNTIYF. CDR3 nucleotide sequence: TGTGCCAGCAGTTTAACGGGACAGGGGGCAGGCTCTGGAAACACCATATATTTT.

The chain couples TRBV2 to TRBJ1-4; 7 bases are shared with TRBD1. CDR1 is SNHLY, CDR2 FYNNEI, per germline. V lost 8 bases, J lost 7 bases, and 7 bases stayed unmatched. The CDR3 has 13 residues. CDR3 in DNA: TGTGCCAGCCTAACAGGGGTGGGTGAAAAACTGTTTTTT. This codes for CASLTGVGEKLFF.

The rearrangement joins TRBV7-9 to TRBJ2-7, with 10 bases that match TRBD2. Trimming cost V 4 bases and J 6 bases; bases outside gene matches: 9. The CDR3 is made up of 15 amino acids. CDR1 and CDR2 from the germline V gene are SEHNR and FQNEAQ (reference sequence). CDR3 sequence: CASSYYERGGLEQYF. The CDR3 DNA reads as TGTGCCAGCAGCTATTATGAGCGGGGGGGCCTCGAGCAGTACTTC.

The CDR3 region has the DNA TGTGCCAGCAGCTTAGCGGCGGGGACAGGGGGCTCTGAAGCTTTCTTT. Its translation is CASSLAAGTGGSEAFF. The chain uses TRBV13 and TRBJ1-1; 12 positions agree with TRBD1. With 1 base clipped from V and 6 bases from J, the junction kept 6 bases outside the gene matches. The length of the CDR3 is 16 residues. From germline, CDR1 is PRHDT and CDR2 FYEKMQ (reference sequence).

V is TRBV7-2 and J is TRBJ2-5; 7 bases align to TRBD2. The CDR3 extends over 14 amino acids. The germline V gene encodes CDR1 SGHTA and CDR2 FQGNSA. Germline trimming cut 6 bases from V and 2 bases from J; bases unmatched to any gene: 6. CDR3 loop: CASRQTGGQETQYF. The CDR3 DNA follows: TGTGCCAGCAGGCAGACGGGGGGTCAAGAGACCCAGTACTTC.

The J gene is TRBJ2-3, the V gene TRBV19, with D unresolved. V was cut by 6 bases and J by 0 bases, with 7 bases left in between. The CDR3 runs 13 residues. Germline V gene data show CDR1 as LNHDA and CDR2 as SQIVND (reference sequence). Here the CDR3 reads CASRLGSTDTQYF. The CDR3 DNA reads TGTGCCAGTAGGCTGGGCAGCACAGATACGCAGTATTTT.